The clone carrying this T cell receptor (beta chain) appeared a few times. PCR involved 60 Vbeta and 13 Jbeta primers. Generated by immunoSEQ multiplex PCR, the TCRdb table keeps only in-frame clones and is missing some. The sample shows fewer than 50,000 clones, under 70% of them seen only once. This specimen belongs to a study of cytomegalovirus exposure and HLA in healthy donors. The V segment lost 6 bases and the J segment 0 bases; nucleotides outside the gene matches: 11. Germline V gene sequence: CDR1 MNHNY, CDR2 SVGAGI (reference sequence). This CDR3 contains 16 residues. The receptor was derived from a man aged 60 to 75 in good health and CMV-seropositive. What was sequenced was PBMCs. The chain has TRBV6-6 and TRBJ2-7; 7 nucleotides agree with TRBD2. CDR3 residues: CASSPAGRESSYEQYF. The CDR3 DNA follows: TGTGCCAGCAGCCCAGCTGGGAGGGAGAGCTCCTACGAGCAGTACTTC.